One T cell receptor (beta chain) is described in this entry. Antigen specificity is unknown. This entry comes from a study of T cell responses to AZD1222 COVID-19 vaccine. Study-wide points: Rises in breadth and depth of Spike-specific TCRs came after two AZD1222 doses. Reportedly, nearly half the spike-specific TCRs target unmutated variant regions.

There are 19 residues in the CDR3. CDR1 is LNHDA, CDR2 SQIVND, per germline (reference sequence). V was pared by 3 bases and J by 0 bases, with 18 bases between. The method was immunoSEQ multiplex PCR; TCRdb's version includes in-frame clones alone and lacks a portion of them. Among roughly 100,000 clones listed, around nine tenths were seen once. This chain connects TRBV19 to TRBJ1-6, with D possibly TRBD1 on 6 matching bases. This TCR was sampled from an adult in good health. Sample: peripheral blood, taken on day 0 of AZD1222 vaccination. The chain's CDR3 is CASSIGTHRTDSYNSPLHF. The CDR3 DNA sequence: TGTGCCAGTAGTATCGGGACCCACCGGACAGACTCCTATAATTCACCCCTCCACTTT.